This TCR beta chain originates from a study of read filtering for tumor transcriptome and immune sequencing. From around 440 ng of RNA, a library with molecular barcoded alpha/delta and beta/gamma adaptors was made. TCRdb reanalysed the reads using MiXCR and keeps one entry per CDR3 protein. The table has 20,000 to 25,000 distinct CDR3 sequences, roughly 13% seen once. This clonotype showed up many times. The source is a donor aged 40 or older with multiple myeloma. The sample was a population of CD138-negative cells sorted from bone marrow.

The CDR3 loop reads CASSQISGEETQYF. Written as DNA, the CDR3 is TGTGCCAGCAGCCAAATTAGCGGGGAAGAGACCCAGTACTTC. The chain joins TRBV3-1 to TRBJ2-5; 8 bases fit TRBD2. The CDR3 is 14 residues long. Trimming cost V 2 bases and J 3 bases; bases outside gene matches: 2. The germline V gene has CDR1 LGHDT and CDR2 YNNKEL (reference sequence).